Listed here are 17 T cell receptor beta chains from one sample, sequenced in a study of blood T cell repertoires in COVID-19 (dated by TCRdb to the early 2020s). Library generation was performed with the immunoSEQ multiplex PCR assay. Not all clones reach the TCRdb copy of this immuneACCESS table, which keeps in-frame sequences only. Checked studies attribute under half of the gap to unresolved V genes and leave the rest unexplained. For this sample there are 300,000 to 400,000 clones; roughly 90% appear just once. The ten largest clonotypes hold around 3% of the sample. Sample: peripheral blood. The receptors come from a woman in her thirties with COVID-19, enrolled during active disease.

The V and J genes are TRBV28 and TRBJ2-1; tentatively, D is TRBD2 (5 bases). Germline V lookup: CDR1 MDHEN, CDR2 SYDVKM. The V gene lost 8 bases and the J gene lost 0 bases, with 14 bases spanning the gap. The CDR3 has 15 amino acids. The CDR3 sequence: CASRRRRHSYNEQFF. Written as DNA, the CDR3 is TGTGCCAGCCGGCGGAGGCGGCACTCCTACAATGAGCAGTTCTTC.

Written as DNA, the CDR3 is TGTGCCAGCAGCTTTTCAGGGGCTAGCGGGGAGCTGTTTTTT. Translated, it gives CASSFSGASGELFF. The chain recombines TRBV7-9 with TRBJ2-2; D may be TRBD1 (6 bases). Germline V gene sequence: CDR1 SEHNR, CDR2 FQNEAQ (reference sequence). The CDR3 length is 14 residues. Between the trimmed V and J ends, which lost 3 bases and 7 bases, there was a span of 12 bases.

The chain uses TRBV3-1 (or the pseudogene TRBV3-2) and TRBJ2-3, with a tentative D call TRBD2 (7 bases). CDR3 size: 15 residues. Germline assignment: CDR1 LGHDT and CDR2 YNNKEL (reference sequence). V lost 6 bases to trimming and J lost 0 bases, with 13 bases between them. The CDR3 region is CASSIRGASTDTQYF. CDR3 nucleotides: TGTGCCAGCAGTATTCGGGGGGCGAGCACAGATACGCAGTATTTT.

This clone appeared once. The chain couples TRBV4-2 to TRBJ2-3; the D is unclear. The CDR3 covers 16 residues. From germline, CDR1 is LGHNA and CDR2 YNFKEQ. V gave up 8 bases and J gave up 3 bases, with 21 bases separating them. The CDR3 is CASSEAWSSRTDTQYF. In DNA form, the CDR3 reads TGTGCCAGCTCGGAAGCTTGGAGTTCTCGGACAGATACGCAGTATTTT.

CDR3 amino acids: CASSLSSFMGLYGYTF. CDR3 nucleotide sequence: TGTGCCAGCAGCTTATCTAGTTTTATGGGTCTCTATGGCTACACCTTC. The chain employs TRBV7-2 and TRBJ1-2; D is undetermined. The germline gives CDR1 SGHTA, CDR2 FQGNSA. V shed 2 bases and J shed 4 bases, with 17 bases lying between them. This CDR3 has 16 residues.

The chain combines TRBV11-2 with TRBJ2-2; 7 nucleotides match TRBD2. The CDR3 has 17 amino acids. V lost 3 bases and J lost 5; bases outside the gene matches: 12. The germline V gene has CDR1 SGHAT and CDR2 FQNNGV. The CDR3 sequence: CASSFSPMGGPTGELFF. The CDR3 DNA reads as TGTGCCAGCAGCTTTTCTCCTATGGGAGGGCCGACCGGGGAGCTGTTTTTT.

The rearrangement uses TRBV12-3 or TRBV12-4 and TRBJ1-1, with D unclear. The CDR3 covers 13 residues. The V gene lost 5 bases and the J gene lost 0 bases, with 7 bases spanning the gap. CDR3 residues: CASSNNLNTEAFF. The CDR3 DNA sequence: TGTGCCAGCAGTAATAATTTGAACACTGAAGCTTTCTTT.

The chain carries TRBV7-2 and TRBJ2-2, with 13 nucleotides matching TRBD2. Trimming removed 4 bases from V and 6 bases from J; junction bases left unmatched: 2. The CDR3 is 15 amino acids. The V gene's germline CDR1 is SGHTA and CDR2 FQGNSA. The CDR3 bases are TGTGCCAGCAGCTCCGGACTAGCGGGAGCCGGGGAGCTGTTTTTT. This codes for CASSSGLAGAGELFF.

Only one count was recorded for this clone. This rearrangement joins TRBV24-1 to TRBJ2-5, with 9 positions matching TRBD1. V lost 4 bases to trimming and J lost 5 bases; unmatched junction nucleotides: 7. Germline values: CDR1 KGHDR, CDR2 SFDVKD. The length of the CDR3 is 15 residues. DNA of the CDR3: TGTGCCACCAGTGACCGGGACAGGGACGGTGAGACCCAGTACTTC. It translates to CATSDRDRDGETQYF.

For this clone: This specimen includes other DNA sequences encoding the same CDR3. This chain joins TRBV30 and TRBJ2-1; D gene ambiguous. This CDR3 comprises 11 residues. With 3 bases removed from V and 9 bases from J, the gap between germline ends came to 9 bases. Germline V gives CDR1 GTSNPN, CDR2 SVGIG (reference sequence). This CDR3 reads CAWSLNSEQFF. The CDR3 nucleotides read TGTGCCTGGAGCCTGAACAGTGAGCAGTTCTTC.

The V call is TRBV5-1, the J call TRBJ2-1; 9 bases fit TRBD1. Germline loops: CDR1 SGHRS, CDR2 YFSETQ. The CDR3 loop spans 15 amino acids. V was pared by 5 bases and J by 0 bases, with 3 bases of the junction left unmatched. The CDR3 is CASSQGQGSYNEQFF. CDR3 nucleotide sequence: TGCGCCAGCAGTCAGGGACAGGGCTCCTACAATGAGCAGTTCTTC. The full variable domain, rest sourced from reference TRBV5-1 and TRBJ2-1, is KAGVTQTPRYLIKTRGQQVTLSCSPISGHRSVSWYQQTPGQGLQFLFEYFSETQRNKGNFPGRFSGRQFSNSRSEMNVSTLELGDSALYLCASSQGQGSYNEQFFGPGTRLTVL.

The chain joins TRBV20-1 to TRBJ1-5, with 8 bases matching TRBD1. This CDR3 region has 11 residues. V lost 5 bases, J lost 11 bases, and 5 bases stayed unmatched. The germline V gene encodes CDR1 DFQATT and CDR2 SNEGSKA (reference sequence). The CDR3, as DNA: TGCAGTGCTCGCCAGGGGGCGGCCCAGCATTTT. This gives the protein CSARQGAAQHF.

This chain uses TRBV27 with TRBJ2-1; possible D gene TRBD2, 6 bases. Germline V gives CDR1 MNHEY, CDR2 SMNVEV (reference sequence). This CDR3 contains 12 residues. V gave up 8 bases and J gave up 12 bases, with 17 bases separating them. The CDR3 DNA sequence: TGTGCCAGCGCTCCTCCCGGGAGAGGGCAGTTCTTC. It specifies CASAPPGRGQFF.

This chain links TRBV13 with TRBJ2-1; the match to TRBD1 covers 7 bases. The CDR3 extends over 21 amino acids. Germline CDR1 reads PRHDT; CDR2 reads FYEKMQ (reference sequence). V lost 5 bases to trimming and J lost 4 bases; unmatched junction nucleotides: 26. The CDR3 DNA reads TGTGCCAGCAGCCCGGACAGTCGACTGCTACCGGGGCCAGGGGGATACAATGAGCAGTTCTTC. Protein sequence: CASSPDSRLLPGPGGYNEQFF.

This chain links TRBV5-5 with TRBJ2-7; TRBD1 is a possible D gene (7 bases). The germline V and J ends were trimmed by 0 bases and 5 bases, with 15 bases remaining between them. CDR1 and CDR2 (germline): SGHKS, YYEKEE (reference sequence). The CDR3 is 15 residues long. CDR3 sequence: CASSLGQGGLDEQYF. In nucleotides, the CDR3 is TGTGCCAGCAGCTTGGGACAGGGAGGATTGGACGAGCAGTACTTC. The complete variable domain, with remaining parts taken from reference TRBV5-5 and TRBJ2-7, reads DAGVTQSPTHLIKTRGQQVTLRCSPISGHKSVSWYQQVLGQGPQFIFQYYEKEERGRGNFPDRFSARQFPNYSSELNVNALLLGDSALYLCASSLGQGGLDEQYFGPGTRLTVT.

In DNA form, the CDR3 reads TGTGCCAGCAGTTATTCGGCAGATACGCAGTATTTT. It encodes CASSYSADTQYF. The chain is built from TRBV28 and TRBJ2-3; unclear D gene. The V end was cut by 4 bases, the J end by 4 bases, with 6 bases between. Germline assignment: CDR1 MDHEN and CDR2 SYDVKM. The CDR3 spans 12 residues.

This clone occurred once. This chain links TRBV6-1 with TRBJ1-2, with 7 bases aligning to TRBD1. The CDR3 is made up of 14 amino acids. CDR1 and CDR2 (germline): MNHNS, SASEGT. J lost 6 bases, V lost 0 bases, and 4 bases had no gene match. In DNA, the CDR3 is TGTGCCAGCAGTGAAGCCTTGACAGGGAATGGCTACACCTTC. Encoded protein: CASSEALTGNGYTF.